These 27 T cell receptor beta chains were all obtained from the same sample, sequenced in a study of vaccination and CD4 T cells after COVID-19. Their target antigens are unknown. Cultured CD4+ T-cell DNA underwent Oncomine TCR Beta short-read sequencing. Via MiXCR, TCRdb re-called the PCR reads, giving one row per CDR3 protein. The sample gives 15,000 to 20,000 distinct CDR3 sequences, 45% to 55% of which show up once; roughly 9% is in the top ten. Treatment meaning: roughly 10-day PBMC culture with coronavirus spike peptide pools or control peptides (ViraFEST assay). Sequenced sample: CD4+ T cells from blood, cultured in vitro. The source of these receptors is a human donor who had recovered from COVID-19.

The V gene is TRBV2, the J gene TRBJ1-2; 10 bases align to TRBD1. V shed 7 bases and J 8 bases; nucleotides not matched to a gene: 10. Per the germline V gene, CDR1 is SNHLY and CDR2 is FYNNEI. The CDR3 length is 14 residues. The CDR3 DNA reads TGTGCCAGCAAAGGACAGGGGGAACCTATAGGCTACACCTTC. Amino acid sequence: CASKGQGEPIGYTF.

The chain uses TRBV2 and TRBJ2-1, with a weak D call TRBD1 (6 bases). The CDR3 is 15 residues long. The germline V gene encodes CDR1 SNHLY and CDR2 FYNNEI. Trimming pared 4 bases from V and 3 bases from J, leaving 13 bases between. CDR3 protein: CASSGGPGNYNEQFF. The CDR3 nucleotides are TGTGCCAGCAGTGGGGGGCCGGGCAACTACAATGAGCAGTTCTTC.

This clonotype occurred a few times. The V gene is TRBV27, the J gene TRBJ1-1; D uncertain. The V and J ends lost 10 bases and 8 bases respectively, with 23 bases between them. The germline CDR1 and CDR2 sequences are MNHEY and SMNVEV (reference sequence). The CDR3 is 14 amino acids. The CDR3 DNA follows: TGTGCCACCCCAGGCAGGAGGAGTCTGCCGGAAGCTTTCTTT. It codes for CATPGRRSLPEAFF.

The V call is TRBV19, the J call TRBJ2-1; D uncertain. V lost 1 base, J lost 0 bases, and 16 bases lay in between. The CDR3 has 18 residues. Germline V CDR1 and CDR2: LNHDA, SQIVND (reference sequence). CDR3 sequence (DNA): TGTGCCAGTAGTATAGGGCAGAAATATTCGAGCTCCTACAATGAGCAGTTCTTC. The encoded protein is CASSIGQKYSSSYNEQFF.

The J gene is TRBJ1-3, the V gene TRBV12-3 or TRBV12-4; a weak D match, TRBD1 (6 bases). V lost 10 bases and J lost 0, with 10 bases in between. This CDR3 is built from 13 residues. The chain's CDR3 is CATDSYSGNTIYF. The CDR3 region has the DNA TGTGCCACGGACAGTTACTCTGGAAACACCATATATTTT.

The V call is TRBV19, the J call TRBJ1-2; 7 bases are shared with TRBD1. CDR1 LNHDA and CDR2 SQIVND come from the germline V gene (reference sequence). The CDR3 loop spans 14 amino acids. Losses at the gene ends were 6 bases for V and 4 bases for J; bases not matched to a gene: 8. The CDR3 is CASSAGQQLYGYTF. The CDR3, as DNA: TGTGCCAGTAGCGCGGGACAGCAGCTCTATGGCTACACCTTC.

This clonotype was picked up a small number of times. The genes are TRBV6-1 and TRBJ2-7, with 7 bases identical to TRBD1. The CDR3 has 15 amino acids. Germline CDR1 MNHNS, CDR2 SASEGT. The V and J ends lost 6 bases and 3 bases, in that order; junction bases with no gene match: 11. The CDR3 region has the DNA TGTGCCAGCAGCCAAGACAGGGTATCCCACTACGAGCAGTACTTC. Amino acids: CASSQDRVSHYEQYF.

The rearrangement joins TRBV6-1 to TRBJ1-6; no clear D gene. Germline CDR1 and CDR2: MNHNS and SASEGT. V was shortened by 7 bases and J by 0 bases, with 13 bases between the two germline ends. CDR3 length: 16 residues. CDR3 region: CASTLTLSSYNSPLHF. CDR3 sequence (DNA): TGTGCCAGCACTCTCACCCTTAGCTCCTATAATTCACCCCTCCACTTT.

CDR3 loop: CSARDRDRGWGKNIQYF. CDR3 DNA: TGCAGTGCTAGAGATCGGGACAGGGGCTGGGGCAAAAACATTCAGTACTTC. J is TRBJ2-4 and V is TRBV20-1; TRBD1 matches 10 bases. The length of the CDR3 is 17 residues. The germline CDR1 and CDR2 sequences are DFQATT and SNEGSKA (reference sequence). With 0 bases clipped from V and 3 bases from J, the junction kept 8 bases outside the gene matches.

The genes are TRBV27 and TRBJ2-3; possibly TRBD2 for D (6 bases). This CDR3 region has 13 residues. The ends were cut back, 6 bases at V and 1 base at J, with 8 bases in the middle. CDR1 is MNHEY and CDR2 is SMNVEV in the germline V gene (reference sequence). CDR3 residues: CASSTGGTDTQYF. The CDR3 DNA sequence: TGTGCCAGCAGCACGGGGGGCACAGATACGCAGTATTTT.

The V gene is TRBV12-3 or TRBV12-4, the J gene TRBJ2-2, with D perhaps matching TRBD2 (5 bases). The V end was cut by 6 bases, the J end by 5 bases, with 13 bases between. The CDR3 covers 14 residues. The CDR3 DNA is TGTGCCAGCAGGTCATCGAGGGTGACCGGGGAGCTGTTTTTT. It yields the protein CASRSSRVTGELFF.

Only a few counts were recorded for this clonotype. This chain links TRBV20-1 with TRBJ2-3; D uncertain. The ends were cut back, 1 base at V and 3 bases at J, with 5 bases in the middle. The CDR3 consists of 12 residues. From germline, CDR1 is DFQATT and CDR2 SNEGSKA (reference sequence). This CDR3 reads CSARAATDTQYF. The CDR3 DNA is TGCAGTGCTAGAGCGGCTACAGATACGCAGTATTTT.

The V gene is TRBV11-2, the J gene TRBJ1-1; D unresolved. The CDR3 loop spans 13 amino acids. Germline V gene sequence: CDR1 SGHAT, CDR2 FQNNGV. The V end was cut by 1 base, the J end by 6 bases, with 9 bases between. Here the CDR3 reads CASSLVAEAEAFF. CDR3 sequence (DNA): TGTGCCAGCAGCTTAGTGGCGGAAGCTGAAGCTTTCTTT.

The table lists this clonotype with a few counts. The chain carries TRBV18 and TRBJ2-5; 13 bases map to TRBD2. The CDR3 is 15 amino acids. The germline V gene has CDR1 KGHSH and CDR2 LQKENI. The J segment lost 3 bases and the V segment lost 4 bases, leaving 2 bases of the junction unmatched. In DNA form, the CDR3 reads TGTGCCAGCTCACGAGGACTAGCGGGAGAAGAGACCCAGTACTTC. Its translation: CASSRGLAGEETQYF.

This clonotype was detected only a few times. The chain recombines TRBV6-4 with TRBJ2-2; the match to TRBD1 covers 7 bases. Trimming at V came to 4 bases and at J to 2 bases, leaving 7 bases not matched to a gene. Looked up from germline, CDR1 is MRHNA and CDR2 is SNTAGT. CDR3 length: 16 residues. In nucleotides, the CDR3 is TGTGCCAGCAGTGCCGAGACAGGGATTAACACCGGGGAGCTGTTTTTT. The encoded protein is CASSAETGINTGELFF.

Only a few counts were recorded for this clonotype. The chain carries TRBV20-1 and TRBJ1-5, with a weak D call TRBD1 (6 bases). CDR1 is DFQATT, CDR2 SNEGSKA, per germline (reference sequence). CDR3 length: 13 amino acids. The ends were cut back, 6 bases at V and 3 bases at J, with 12 bases in the middle. The CDR3 loop is CSALGGDNQPQHF. Here the CDR3 DNA reads TGCAGTGCCCTAGGGGGGGACAATCAGCCCCAGCATTTT.

The chain carries TRBV12-3 or TRBV12-4 and TRBJ2-7; 8 positions agree with TRBD2. Trimming took 9 bases from V and 4 from J; bases not matched to a gene: 11. The CDR3 covers 14 residues. The CDR3 nucleotides read TGTGCCAGTTCCCGGGGGGGAGGGCTGTACGAGCAGTACTTC. Protein: CASSRGGGLYEQYF.

The V call is TRBV6-1, the J call TRBJ2-3; no reliable D call. Trimming pared 10 bases from V and 0 bases from J, leaving 11 bases between. The CDR3 covers 13 residues. Germline V gene sequence: CDR1 MNHNS, CDR2 SASEGT. CDR3 region: CATQETSTDTQYF. The CDR3 bases are TGTGCCACCCAGGAGACGAGCACAGATACGCAGTATTTT.

This clonotype has just a few counts. This chain links TRBV20-1 with TRBJ1-1; no clear D. Germline V lookup: CDR1 DFQATT, CDR2 SNEGSKA (reference sequence). This CDR3 region has 13 residues. Between the trimmed V and J ends, which lost 3 bases and 1 base, there was a span of 9 bases. The CDR3 is CSASPNSNTEAFF. For the CDR3, the DNA is TGCAGTGCTAGTCCAAATTCGAACACTGAAGCTTTCTTT.

This sequence joins TRBV27 and TRBJ2-1, with 8 nucleotides matching TRBD1. The germline CDR1 and CDR2 sequences are MNHEY and SMNVEV (reference sequence). V trimming: 4 bases; J trimming: 10 bases; junction bases outside the gene matches: 9. This CDR3 spans 14 amino acids. CDR3 region: CASSSIRTGFEQFF. CDR3 DNA sequence: TGTGCCAGCAGTTCCATTCGGACAGGGTTCGAGCAGTTCTTC.

The CDR3 loop is CASSLSGLAGGNEQYF. CDR3 coding DNA: TGTGCCAGCAGCTTGTCCGGACTAGCGGGAGGGAACGAGCAGTACTTC. The chain uses TRBV7-9 and TRBJ2-7; 15 bases are a match to TRBD2. CDR3 length: 16 amino acids. V was clipped by 3 bases and J by 5 bases; unmatched bases: 5. Germline V gene lookup returns CDR1 SEHNR and CDR2 FQNEAQ (reference sequence).

This clonotype has more than one count but fewer than ten. V gene TRBV6-5 combines with J gene TRBJ1-1; the D gene is possibly TRBD1 (5 bases). V was clipped by 4 bases and J by 5 bases, with 14 bases between them. Germline V gives CDR1 MNHEY, CDR2 SVGAGI. The CDR3 has 14 amino acids. This chain's CDR3 is CASSSPQWGTEAFF. The CDR3, as DNA: TGTGCCAGCAGTTCCCCTCAATGGGGGACTGAAGCTTTCTTT.

This clonotype was counted once. V gene TRBV20-1 combines with J gene TRBJ2-1, with D maybe TRBD1 (5 bases). The germline CDR1 and CDR2 sequences are DFQATT and SNEGSKA (reference sequence). Trimming shortened V by 1 base and J by 7 bases, and 26 bases separated the two germline ends. This CDR3 region has 18 residues. CDR3 in amino acids: CSARAQGHFANPMNEQFF. As DNA, the CDR3 is TGCAGTGCTAGAGCCCAGGGCCACTTTGCCAACCCGATGAATGAGCAGTTCTTC.

CDR3 in amino acids: CASSPLREYGELFF. Here the CDR3 DNA reads TGTGCCAGCTCACCATTGAGGGAATACGGGGAGCTGTTTTTT. The V gene is TRBV18, the J gene TRBJ2-2; D may be TRBD2 (5 bases). The germline CDR1 and CDR2 sequences are KGHSH and LQKENI. Trimming cost V 2 bases and J 7 bases, with 11 bases left between them. The CDR3 covers 14 residues.

The gene calls are TRBV7-3 and TRBJ2-2; possible D gene TRBD1, 6 bases. CDR3 length equals 14 residues. Germline loops: CDR1 SGHTA, CDR2 FQGTGA. The V end was cut by 4 bases, the J end by 3 bases, with 9 bases between. The CDR3 reads CASSSQGDTGELFF. The DNA of the CDR3 is TGTGCCAGCAGCTCACAGGGAGACACCGGGGAGCTGTTTTTT.

The chain couples TRBV5-1 to TRBJ2-7; D might be TRBD1 (6 bases). There are 14 residues in the CDR3. In germline, CDR1 is SGHRS, CDR2 YFSETQ. The V gene lost 4 bases and the J gene lost 3 bases, with 14 bases spanning the gap. The CDR3, as DNA: TGCGCCAGCAGCGAGCCGGGACAAGACTACGAGCAGTACTTC. This sequence encodes CASSEPGQDYEQYF.

DNA of the CDR3: TGCGCCAGCAGCGTCAGGCCTAGCAATCAGCCCCAGCATTTT. As protein: CASSVRPSNQPQHF. This rearrangement joins TRBV4-1 to TRBJ1-5; D is unclear. The length of the CDR3 is 14 residues. The V end was cut by 5 bases, the J end by 0 bases, with 8 bases between. From germline, CDR1 is MGHRA and CDR2 YSYEKL.